The 13 T cell receptor beta chains reported below all come from one sample, sequenced in a study of cytomegalovirus exposure and HLA in healthy donors. In the PCR, 60 Vbeta and 13 Jbeta primers were used. Clones were sequenced by immunoSEQ multiplex PCR, and TCRdb holds only the in-frame ones, with some missing. The sample has under 130,000 clones, roughly two thirds seen once; the top ten hold under 4%. Sequenced sample: PBMCs. These receptors came from a man aged 25-45 years in good health and CMV-seronegative.

The chain has TRBV30 and TRBJ2-1; TRBD2 agrees at 7 bases. CDR1 GTSNPN and CDR2 SVGIG come from the germline V gene (reference sequence). V lost 4 bases to trimming and J lost 6 bases; unmatched junction nucleotides: 6. CDR3 length: 13 amino acids. This CDR3 reads CAWTGGTTNEQFF. As DNA, the CDR3 is TGTGCCTGGACCGGGGGGACTACCAATGAGCAGTTCTTC. The full variable domain, completed using reference TRBV30 and TRBJ2-1, is SQTIHQWPATLVQPVGSPLSLECTVEGTSNPNLYWYRQAAGRGLQLLFYSVGIGQISSEVPQNLSASRPQDRQFILSSKKLLLSDSGFYLCAWTGGTTNEQFFGPGTRLTVL.

The chain couples TRBV14 to TRBJ2-1; TRBD2 aligns across 9 bases. Germline-derived CDR1 and CDR2 are SGHDN and FVKESK. The CDR3 consists of 15 residues. The V segment lost 2 bases and the J segment 7 bases; nucleotides outside the gene matches: 6. The CDR3 nucleotides are TGTGCCAGCAGCCAATGGCTAGCGGGAATAAATGAGCAGTTCTTC. As protein: CASSQWLAGINEQFF.

The rearrangement joins TRBV5-1 to TRBJ2-5; D is possibly TRBD1 (5 bases). Germline assignment: CDR1 SGHRS and CDR2 YFSETQ. V lost 2 bases and J 4 bases, leaving 9 bases between the germline ends. This CDR3 has 13 residues. The CDR3 region is CASSFLGRETQYF. DNA of the CDR3: TGCGCCAGCAGCTTTCTGGGGCGAGAGACCCAGTACTTC.

This rearrangement joins TRBV28 to TRBJ2-1; D ambiguous. Germline-derived CDR1 and CDR2 are MDHEN and SYDVKM. V lost 7 bases, J lost 4 bases, and 14 bases lay in between. The CDR3 covers 14 residues. The DNA for the CDR3 is TGTGCCAGCACCCCCTCACGCGGTTACAATGAGCAGTTCTTC. This codes for CASTPSRGYNEQFF.

The chain is built from TRBV4-3 and TRBJ1-4, with 8 bases lining up with TRBD1. The CDR3 is made up of 15 amino acids. Trimming cost V 2 bases and J 7 bases; bases outside gene matches: 6. Germline V gene sequence: CDR1 LGHNA, CDR2 YSLEER. The CDR3 coding sequence is TGCGCCAGCAGCCAATCCTCAGGGGGCGGTGAAAAACTGTTTTTT. This sequence encodes CASSQSSGGGEKLFF.

CDR3 sequence: CASSLIAGSSYEQYF. CDR3 sequence (DNA): TGTGCCAGCAGTTTAATAGCGGGAAGCTCCTACGAGCAGTACTTC. The rearrangement links TRBV6-5 to TRBJ2-7; TRBD2 aligns across 8 bases. Trimming removed 4 bases from V and 0 bases from J; junction bases left unmatched: 5. Germline assignment: CDR1 MNHEY and CDR2 SVGAGI. CDR3 length equals 15 residues.

The chain joins TRBV28 to TRBJ1-3; D ambiguous. The ends were cut back, 5 bases at V and 3 bases at J, with 5 bases in the middle. The CDR3 contains 12 residues. Looked up from germline, CDR1 is MDHEN and CDR2 is SYDVKM. In DNA form, the CDR3 reads TGTGCCAGCAGTACTAATGGAAACACCATATATTTT. Translated: CASSTNGNTIYF. The full variable domain, completed using reference TRBV28 and TRBJ1-3, is DVKVTQSSRYLVKRTGEKVFLECVQDMDHENMFWYRQDPGLGLRLIYFSYDVKMKEKGDIPEGYSVSREKKERFSLILESASTNQTSMYLCASSTNGNTIYFGEGSWLTVV.

This clone was observed a handful of times. The chain has TRBV30 and TRBJ1-2, with a possible D match to TRBD1 (6 bases). V shed 0 bases and J shed 10 bases, with 15 bases lying between them. The CDR3 totals 13 residues. Per germline, CDR1 GTSNPN and CDR2 SVGIG (reference sequence). The CDR3 protein is CAWSVLGTRAYTF. The CDR3 region has the DNA TGTGCCTGGAGTGTACTTGGGACACGCGCCTACACCTTC.

This clone was counted a few times. V is TRBV4-3 and J is TRBJ1-1, with D possibly TRBD1 on 6 matching bases. V lost 0 bases and J 7 bases, leaving 9 bases between the germline ends. The CDR3 is 13 residues long. Germline V gene lookup returns CDR1 LGHNA and CDR2 YSLEER. The CDR3 sequence: CASSQDRGGEAFF. The CDR3 nucleotides read TGCGCCAGCAGCCAAGACAGGGGTGGTGAAGCTTTCTTT.

This rearrangement joins TRBV13 to TRBJ2-5; 8 nucleotides line up with TRBD2. The closer fit of TRBJ2-7 to the DNA end suggests the J call may be wrong. Germline V CDR1 and CDR2: PRHDT, FYEKMQ (reference sequence). This CDR3 is built from 16 residues. The chain's CDR3 is CASRASPAGATYEQYF. DNA for the CDR3: TGTGCCAGCAGGGCCTCTCCAGCGGGGGCCACCTACGAGCAGTACTTC.

Here the CDR3 reads CASSYSGTSGRYEQYF. CDR3 DNA: TGTGCCAGCAGTTACTCAGGGACTAGCGGGAGGTACGAGCAGTACTTC. This sequence joins TRBV6-6 and TRBJ2-7; 15 bases agree with TRBD2. The CDR3 is 16 amino acids. Germline CDR1 MNHNY, CDR2 SVGAGI (reference sequence). The V segment lost 0 bases and the J segment 4 bases; nucleotides outside the gene matches: 1.

For this clone: Germline and junction disagree at one end, which may indicate a read error. The chain joins TRBV29-1 to TRBJ1-2, with TRBD1 matching 9 bases. This CDR3 spans 12 amino acids. The germline V gene has CDR1 SQVTM and CDR2 ANQGSEA. CDR3 sequence (DNA): TGCAGTGTTGGGACAGGGAGGGATGGCTACACCTTC. It encodes CSVGTGRDGYTF.

The CDR3 sequence: CASRPWTGELSGYTF. In DNA, the CDR3 is TGTGCCAGCAGGCCCTGGACAGGGGAACTCAGTGGCTACACCTTC. The genes are TRBV28 and TRBJ1-2, with 9 nucleotides matching TRBD1. V shed 6 bases and J 7 bases; nucleotides not matched to a gene: 12. Germline V gives CDR1 MDHEN, CDR2 SYDVKM. The CDR3 loop spans 15 amino acids.